The 16 T cell receptor beta chains presented below share a single source sample, sequenced in a study of T cells in localized non-small cell lung cancer. Sequenced by immunoSEQ multiplex PCR; TCRdb stores in-frame clones only, minus some. This table has tens of thousands of clones, roughly 86% appearing once. The starting material was peripheral blood, obtained before any cancer treatment. Receptor source: a female donor aged 60 or older with stage I lung adenocarcinoma.

The genes are TRBV5-3 and TRBJ1-1, with D maybe TRBD1 (5 bases). TRBV5-3 is identified as an open reading frame with a role that is uncertain. The CDR3 loop spans 13 amino acids. V lost 3 bases and J lost 0, with 6 bases in between. The CDR3: CARSSTVNTEAFF. DNA for the CDR3: TGTGCCAGAAGCTCGACAGTGAACACTGAAGCTTTCTTT.

The gene calls are TRBV30 and TRBJ2-1; TRBD2 aligns across 8 bases. The germline gives CDR1 GTSNPN, CDR2 SVGIG (reference sequence). CDR3 length equals 13 residues. V trimming: 2 bases; J trimming: 8 bases; junction bases outside the gene matches: 5. CDR3 residues: CAWSWSGSHEQFF. The CDR3 coding sequence is TGTGCCTGGAGTTGGAGCGGGAGTCATGAGCAGTTCTTC.

The chain carries TRBV5-1 and TRBJ1-2; the D gene is possibly TRBD1 (6 bases). Trimming stripped 0 bases from V and 4 bases from J, with 10 bases between. The CDR3 is 14 amino acids. Germline loops: CDR1 SGHRS, CDR2 YFSETQ. CDR3 nucleotide sequence: TGCGCCAGCAGCTTGGACGGACAGCCCTATGGCTACACCTTC. Its translation is CASSLDGQPYGYTF.

The chain uses TRBV5-1 and TRBJ1-1; D call uncertain. The CDR3 runs 15 residues. The germline V gene has CDR1 SGHRS and CDR2 YFSETQ. V gave up 1 base and J gave up 4 bases, with 14 bases separating them. Here the CDR3 reads CASSLTDVRITEAFF. The CDR3 bases are TGCGCCAGCAGCTTGACGGACGTTCGGATCACTGAAGCTTTCTTT.

Only a few counts were recorded for this clone. The V and J genes are TRBV6-6 and TRBJ2-1, with TRBD1 matching over 7 bases. The J segment lost 5 bases and the V segment lost 0 bases, leaving 7 bases of the junction unmatched. CDR1 and CDR2 (germline): MNHNY, SVGAGI (reference sequence). The CDR3 totals 16 residues. The CDR3 DNA is TGTGCCAGCAGTTACTCGAGGGGGCCCTCACACAATGAGCAGTTCTTC. Translation: CASSYSRGPSHNEQFF.

V gene TRBV11-3 combines with J gene TRBJ2-5; a weak D match, TRBD1 (6 bases). CDR1 is SGHNT, CDR2 YENEEA, per germline. This CDR3 has 16 amino acids. Trimming left V 5 bases short and J 0 bases short, with 16 bases between. This CDR3 reads CASSTSQGTYQETQYF. The CDR3 DNA sequence: TGTGCCAGCAGCACCTCACAGGGAACCTACCAAGAGACCCAGTACTTC.

The J gene is TRBJ1-1, the V gene TRBV27; a possible D gene is TRBD1 (5 bases). The CDR3 length is 14 residues. The V end lost 3 bases, the J end lost 2 bases, and 10 bases lay between the germline ends. CDR1 and CDR2 (germline): MNHEY, SMNVEV (reference sequence). CDR3 sequence reads: CASSFAGGNTEAFF. The DNA of the CDR3 is TGTGCCAGCAGTTTCGCGGGGGGTAACACTGAAGCTTTCTTT.

The chain uses TRBV20-1 and TRBJ2-5, with no clear D. Looked up from germline, CDR1 is DFQATT and CDR2 is SNEGSKA (reference sequence). Deletions cut 2 bases from V and 0 bases from J, with 1 base between. This CDR3 is built from 11 residues. CDR3 nucleotide sequence: TGCAGTGCTAGAAACCAAGAGACCCAGTACTTC. Translated: CSARNQETQYF.

This clone came up a few times. The rearrangement links TRBV10-2 to TRBJ2-5; the D gene is possibly TRBD2 (5 bases). Germline V lookup: CDR1 WSHSY, CDR2 SAAADI. The CDR3 runs 12 residues. Trimming took off 6 bases at V and 5 bases at J, with 10 bases between the two ends. The CDR3: CASSPSGETQYF. For the CDR3, the DNA is TGCGCCAGCAGCCCTTCGGGGGAGACCCAGTACTTC.

V is TRBV5-1 and J is TRBJ2-7; TRBD2 agrees at 10 bases. The CDR3 contains 17 residues. CDR1 and CDR2 from the germline V gene are SGHRS and YFSETQ. Trimming took 0 bases from V and 1 from J; bases not matched to a gene: 7. The DNA for the CDR3 is TGCGCCAGCAGCTTGGCGTCTAGCGGGGGTAGATCCTACGAGCAGTACTTC. Translated: CASSLASSGGRSYEQYF.

The J gene is TRBJ1-3, the V gene TRBV5-1; 8 bases match TRBD1. The CDR3 sequence is 15 residues long. The germline V gene has CDR1 SGHRS and CDR2 YFSETQ. After removal of 0 bases from V and 6 bases from J, the junction contained 5 bases not matched to a gene. The CDR3 nucleotides read TGCGCCAGCAGCTTGGTATCAGGGGGCGAAAACACCATATATTTT. Amino acids: CASSLVSGGENTIYF.

The gene calls are TRBV6-5 and TRBJ1-2; TRBD1 is a possible D gene (5 bases). Germline assignment: CDR1 MNHEY and CDR2 SVGAGI. Trimming took 0 bases from V and 7 from J, leaving 9 bases between them. The CDR3 length is 13 residues. The CDR3 is CASSYSRGTGYTF. CDR3 nucleotides: TGTGCCAGCAGTTACTCGAGAGGGACTGGCTACACCTTC.

The rearrangement uses TRBV5-1 and TRBJ1-4; 9 positions agree with TRBD1. CDR3 length: 14 amino acids. Germline V gives CDR1 SGHRS, CDR2 YFSETQ. After removal of 4 bases from V and 6 bases from J, the junction contained 4 bases not matched to a gene. The CDR3 sequence is CASSPGTGHEKLFF. DNA for the CDR3: TGCGCCAGCAGCCCCGGGACAGGGCATGAAAAACTGTTTTTT. Drawing the rest from reference TRBV5-1 and TRBJ1-4, the complete variable domain is KAGVTQTPRYLIKTRGQQVTLSCSPISGHRSVSWYQQTPGQGLQFLFEYFSETQRNKGNFPGRFSGRQFSNSRSEMNVSTLELGDSALYLCASSPGTGHEKLFFGSGTQLSVL.

The chain employs TRBV30 and TRBJ2-1, with D unclear. Germline loops: CDR1 GTSNPN, CDR2 SVGIG (reference sequence). V was clipped by 4 bases and J by 15 bases, with 19 bases between them. This CDR3 contains 12 residues. CDR3 DNA sequence: TGTGCCTGGAAAGAGGTCCGCGCCCAATTGTTCTTC. Encoded protein: CAWKEVRAQLFF.

CDR3 protein: CASSLQGAGTQYF. The CDR3 coding sequence is TGTGCCAGCAGCTTACAGGGGGCGGGGACCCAGTACTTC. V usage is TRBV13 and J usage is TRBJ2-5, with TRBD1 matching 8 bases. Trimming took 2 bases from V and 7 from J; bases not matched to a gene: 3. This CDR3 region has 13 residues. Germline V gene data show CDR1 as PRHDT and CDR2 as FYEKMQ (reference sequence).

This rearrangement joins TRBV5-1 to TRBJ2-7; D is perhaps TRBD2 (5 bases). Per germline, CDR1 SGHRS and CDR2 YFSETQ. The V end lost 4 bases, the J end lost 2 bases, and 19 bases lay between the germline ends. There are 16 residues in the CDR3. The CDR3 DNA follows: TGCGCCAGCAGCGAGGCGTCTAGGAGGCCCCCCTACGAGCAGTACTTC. This sequence encodes CASSEASRRPPYEQYF.